This TCR beta chain stems from a study of cytomegalovirus exposure and HLA in healthy donors. Regarding the study as a whole: The authors later found most CMV-associated TCR beta chains appeared HLA-restricted. Using a false discovery rate of 0.05, a later analysis showed that 15,000 to 20,000 TCR beta sequences were associated with HLA alleles. Despite most TCR sequences being rare, some public TCRs occurred in many donors. In an earlier analysis, most TCR beta V segments were productive about 87% or about 30% of the time.

To note about this clone: Its antigen is unknown.

PCR used 60 Vbeta primers and 13 Jbeta primers. The method was immunoSEQ multiplex PCR; TCRdb's version includes in-frame clones alone and lacks a portion of them. This sample has approximately 110,000 clones, with 60% to 70% found just once. The sequence came from a man aged 25 to 40 in good health and CMV-seropositive. Sequenced sample: PBMCs.

The CDR3 nucleotides read TGTGCCAGCAGCAAATTAGGCGACCCCAGGACCTATAATTCACCCCTCCACTTT. Amino acid sequence: CASSKLGDPRTYNSPLHF. This rearrangement joins TRBV21-1 to TRBJ1-6; the table's D call, TRBD1, has no DNA check behind it. TRBV21-1 is tagged as a pseudogene. The CDR3 consists of 18 residues.